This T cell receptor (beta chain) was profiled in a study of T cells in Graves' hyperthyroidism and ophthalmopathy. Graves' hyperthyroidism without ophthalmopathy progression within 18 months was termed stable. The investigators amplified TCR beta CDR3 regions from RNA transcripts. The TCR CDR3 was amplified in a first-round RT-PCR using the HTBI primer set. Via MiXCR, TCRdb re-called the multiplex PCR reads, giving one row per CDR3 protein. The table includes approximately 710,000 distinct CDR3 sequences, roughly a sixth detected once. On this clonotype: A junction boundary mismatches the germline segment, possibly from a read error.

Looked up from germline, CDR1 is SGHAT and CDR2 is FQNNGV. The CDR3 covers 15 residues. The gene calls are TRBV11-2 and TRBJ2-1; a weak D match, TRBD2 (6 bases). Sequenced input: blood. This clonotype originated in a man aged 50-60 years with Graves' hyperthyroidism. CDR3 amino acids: CASSLEAGPYNEHFF. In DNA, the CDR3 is TGTGCCAGCAGCTTAGAGGCGGGGCCTTACAATGAGCACTTCTTC.